This T cell receptor beta chain comes out of a study of blood T cell repertoires in COVID-19. For the study at large: Acute and convalescent COVID-19 samples came from the United States, Italy and Spain. T cells, B-cell-depleted T cells, or PBMCs provided the cDNA or gDNA that served as material.

As handled by the study authors: How many nucleated cells were present was estimated from reference gene primer amplification. The repertoire was sequenced with immunoSEQ multiplex PCR; TCRdb's copy has only in-frame clones and lacks some. That table is the source of V, J and clone size, and D and trimming were worked out from the DNA. The sample contains some 250,000 clones, 81% of which appear only once. V was pared by 7 bases and J by 8 bases, with 15 bases between. The CDR3 runs 12 residues. Germline V gene lookup returns CDR1 SQVTM and CDR2 ANQGSEA. This TCR was sampled from a woman older than 75 with acute or convalescent COVID-19. Sequenced material: peripheral blood. The chain uses TRBV29-1 and TRBJ2-1; possible D gene TRBD1, 8 bases. In DNA, the CDR3 is TGCAGCGCCAACAGGGGGGGGCATGAGCAGTTCTTC. It yields the protein CSANRGGHEQFF.